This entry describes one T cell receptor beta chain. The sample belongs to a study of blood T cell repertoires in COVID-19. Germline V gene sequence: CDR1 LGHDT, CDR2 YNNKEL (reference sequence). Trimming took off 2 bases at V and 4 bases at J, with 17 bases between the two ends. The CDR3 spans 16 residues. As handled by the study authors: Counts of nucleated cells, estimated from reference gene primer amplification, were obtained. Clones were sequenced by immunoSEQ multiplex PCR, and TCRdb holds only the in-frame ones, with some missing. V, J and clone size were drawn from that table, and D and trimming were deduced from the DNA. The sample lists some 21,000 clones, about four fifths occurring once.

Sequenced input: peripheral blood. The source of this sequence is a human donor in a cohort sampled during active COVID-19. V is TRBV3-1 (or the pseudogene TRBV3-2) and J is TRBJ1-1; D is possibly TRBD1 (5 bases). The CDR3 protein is CASSQNGGSRGTEAFF. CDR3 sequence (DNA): TGTGCCAGCAGCCAAAATGGTGGTTCAAGGGGCACTGAAGCTTTCTTT.